Detailed here is one T cell receptor (beta chain). Antigen specificity is unknown. The source of the sample is a study of OX40 agonist ivuxolimab in advanced cancers. Across the study: Intravenous ivuxolimab was administered to patients every 2 weeks at 0.01 to 10 mg/kg. Study outcomes and limitations: Partial responders at 0.1-3.0 mg/kg showed near-lowest clonal expansion. Dosing at 0.1 to 3.0 mg/kg was accompanied by clonal expansion of CD4+ and CD8+ blood T cells by week 6.

This CDR3 has 13 residues. Germline trimming cut 5 bases from V and 8 bases from J; bases unmatched to any gene: 3. Germline values: CDR1 MGHRA, CDR2 YSYEKL. Generated by immunoSEQ multiplex PCR, the TCRdb table keeps only in-frame clones and is missing some. The table records 70,000 to 75,000 clones, 88% of them present only once. The chain uses TRBV4-1 and TRBJ1-4; 9 bases are shared with TRBD1. Sample: CD4+ or CD8+ T cells sorted from blood, taken in a trial of the OX40 agonist ivuxolimab. The receptor comes from an adult with an advanced solid tumor such as melanoma, head and neck, liver or kidney cancer. In DNA, the CDR3 is TGCGCCAGCAGCGTCGGACAGGGGGAAAAACTGTTTTTT. This codes for CASSVGQGEKLFF.